This T cell receptor (beta chain) was obtained from a study of control samples from healthy donors and cancer patients. Trimming took 1 base from V and 7 from J; bases not matched to a gene: 0. Germline-derived CDR1 and CDR2 are LGHNA and YSLEER. The CDR3 totals 14 residues. Libraries were prepared by immunoSEQ multiplex PCR; TCRdb keeps only in-frame clonotypes and omits some of them. The table includes 150,000 to 200,000 clones, 85% to 95% detected once. The chain couples TRBV4-3 to TRBJ2-2, with TRBD2 identical over 10 bases. Sequenced input: blood. This TCR came from a woman aged 40 to 50 in good health. The chain's CDR3 is CASSQGLAGGELFF. The CDR3 DNA reads as TGCGCCAGCAGCCAAGGACTAGCGGGCGGGGAGCTGTTTTTT.